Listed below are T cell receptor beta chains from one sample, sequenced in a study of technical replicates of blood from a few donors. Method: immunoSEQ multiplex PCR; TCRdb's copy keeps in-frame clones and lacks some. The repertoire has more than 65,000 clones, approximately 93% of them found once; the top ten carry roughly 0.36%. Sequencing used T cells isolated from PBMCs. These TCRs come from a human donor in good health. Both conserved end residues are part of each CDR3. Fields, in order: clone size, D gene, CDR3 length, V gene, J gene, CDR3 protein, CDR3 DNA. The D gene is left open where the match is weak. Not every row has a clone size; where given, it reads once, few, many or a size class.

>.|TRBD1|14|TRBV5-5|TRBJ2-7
CASSLGQGSYEQYF
TGTGCCAGCAGCTTGGGACAGGGCTCCTACGAGCAGTACTTC
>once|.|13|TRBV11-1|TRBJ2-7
CASSLSHSYEQYF
TGTGCCAGCAGCTTAAGTCACAGTTACGAGCAGTACTTC
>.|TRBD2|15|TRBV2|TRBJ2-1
CASSDLAGGYNEQFF
TGTGCCAGCAGTGACCTAGCGGGGGGATACAATGAGCAGTTCTTC
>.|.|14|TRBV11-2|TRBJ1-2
CASSLLTGVTGYTF
TGTGCCAGCAGCTTACTCACGGGGGTAACTGGCTACACCTTC
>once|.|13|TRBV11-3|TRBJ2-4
CASSPGTKNIQYF
TGTGCCAGCAGCCCCGGGACCAAAAACATTCAGTACTTC
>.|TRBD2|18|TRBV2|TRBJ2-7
CASSELAGGPKSTYEQYF
TGTGCCAGCAGTGAACTAGCGGGAGGGCCAAAGAGCACCTACGAGCAGTACTTC
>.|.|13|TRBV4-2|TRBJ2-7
CASSLVLLYEQYF
TGTGCCAGCAGCCTCGTACTGCTCTACGAGCAGTACTTC
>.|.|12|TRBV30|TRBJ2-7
CAWTGAAYEQYF
TGTGCCTGGACTGGGGCCGCCTACGAGCAGTACTTC
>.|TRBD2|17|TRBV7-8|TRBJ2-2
CASSLVGGEKENGELFF
TGTGCCAGCAGCTTAGTCGGGGGGGAAAAGGAGAACGGGGAGCTGTTTTTT
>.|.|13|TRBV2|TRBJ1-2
CASTQEGYYGYTF
TGTGCCAGCACTCAAGAGGGATACTATGGCTACACCTTC
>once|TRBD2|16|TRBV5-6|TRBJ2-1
CASSRPTSGIIDEQFF
TGTGCCAGCAGCCGCCCTACTAGCGGGATAATAGATGAGCAGTTCTTC
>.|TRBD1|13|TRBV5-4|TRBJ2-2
CASSRTGAGELFF
TGTGCCAGCAGTCGGACAGGGGCAGGGGAGCTGTTTTTT
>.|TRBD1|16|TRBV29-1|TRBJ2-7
CSVESPGDRPNYEQYF
TGCAGCGTTGAATCCCCAGGGGACAGACCTAACTACGAGCAGTACTTC
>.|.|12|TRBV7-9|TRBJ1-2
CASSSGFYGYTF
TGTGCCAGCAGCTCCGGGTTCTATGGCTACACCTTC
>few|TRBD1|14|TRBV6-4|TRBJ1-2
CASSDPGQGKGYTF
TGTGCCAGCAGTGACCCGGGACAGGGAAAAGGCTACACCTTC
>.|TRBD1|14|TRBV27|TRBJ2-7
CASSLWDSSYEQYF
TGTGCCAGCAGTTTATGGGACAGTTCCTACGAGCAGTACTTC
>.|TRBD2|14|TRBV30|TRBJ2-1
CAWSDQERGRRQFF
TGTGCCTGGAGTGATCAGGAGCGGGGGAGACGGCAGTTCTTC
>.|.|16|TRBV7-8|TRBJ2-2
CASSLGRLAHTGELFF
TGTGCCAGCAGCTTAGGGCGGCTAGCCCACACCGGGGAGCTGTTTTTT
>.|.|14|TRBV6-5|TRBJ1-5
CASRNREGNQPQHF
TGTGCCAGCAGAAACCGGGAAGGCAATCAGCCCCAGCATTTT
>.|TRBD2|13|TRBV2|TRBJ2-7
CASSGTSAYEQYF
TGTGCCAGCAGTGGGACTAGCGCCTACGAGCAGTACTTC
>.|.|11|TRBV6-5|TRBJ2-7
CASSYSSEQYF
TGTGCCAGCAGTTACTCGTCGGAGCAGTACTTC
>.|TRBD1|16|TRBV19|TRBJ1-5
CASSATGGRGNQPQHF
TGTGCCAGTAGTGCGACAGGGGGCAGAGGAAATCAGCCCCAGCATTTT
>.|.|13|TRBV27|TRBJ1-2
CASSLGVSGGYTF
TGTGCCAGCTCCCTGGGCGTTTCGGGAGGCTACACCTTC
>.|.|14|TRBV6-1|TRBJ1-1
CASSQTPRDTEAFF
TGTGCCAGCTCTCAAACCCCCCGGGACACTGAAGCTTTCTTT
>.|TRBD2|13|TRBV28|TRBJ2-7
CASRGLSTYEQYF
TGTGCCAGCAGGGGACTATCCACCTACGAGCAGTACTTC
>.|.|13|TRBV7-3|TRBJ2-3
CASSLLRTDTQYF
TGTGCCAGCAGCTTACTACGCACAGATACGCAGTATTTT
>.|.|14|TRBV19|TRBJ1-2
CASSSPGSDPGYTF
TGTGCCAGTAGTTCCCCGGGTTCCGACCCTGGCTACACCTTC
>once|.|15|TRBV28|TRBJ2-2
CASSDGGMDTGELFF
TGTGCCAGCAGTGATGGGGGGATGGACACCGGGGAGCTGTTTTTT
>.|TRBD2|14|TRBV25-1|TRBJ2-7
CASSFTSGGNEQYF
TGTGCCAGCAGTTTTACTAGCGGGGGGAACGAGCAGTACTTC
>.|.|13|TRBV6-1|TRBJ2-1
CASSELGGNEQFF
TGTGCCAGCAGTGAACTAGGGGGCAATGAGCAGTTCTTC
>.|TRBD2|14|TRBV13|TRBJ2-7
CASSPSGRAYEQYF
TGTGCCAGCAGCCCCTCCGGGAGGGCATACGAGCAGTACTTC
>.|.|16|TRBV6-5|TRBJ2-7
CASSYSAGHKAYEQYF
TGTGCCAGCAGTTACTCGGCAGGGCACAAGGCCTACGAGCAGTACTTC
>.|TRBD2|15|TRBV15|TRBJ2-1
CATSGRLAGDNEQFF
TGTGCCACCAGCGGCCGACTAGCGGGGGACAATGAGCAGTTCTTC
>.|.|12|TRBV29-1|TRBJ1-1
CSVTRGNTEAFF
TGCAGCGTTACCAGGGGAAACACTGAAGCTTTCTTT
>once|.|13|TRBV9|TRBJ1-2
CASRPPVLSGYTF
TGTGCCAGCAGACCACCCGTCCTAAGTGGCTACACCTTC
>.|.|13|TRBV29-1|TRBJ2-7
CSVGGALDYEQYF
TGCAGCGTGGGCGGAGCACTAGACTACGAGCAGTACTTC
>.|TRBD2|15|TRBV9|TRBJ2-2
CASSTLAGVTGELFF
TGTGCCAGCAGTACCCTAGCGGGAGTCACCGGGGAGCTGTTTTTT
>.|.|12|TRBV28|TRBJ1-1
CASSSRNTEAFF
TGTGCCAGCAGTTCCAGAAACACTGAAGCTTTCTTT
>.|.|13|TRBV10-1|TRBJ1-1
CASRDSLNTEAFF
TGCGCCAGCAGGGACAGCTTGAACACTGAAGCTTTCTTT
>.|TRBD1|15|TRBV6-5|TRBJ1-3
CASIRTGGLGNTIYF
TGTGCCAGCATAAGGACAGGAGGCTTAGGGAACACCATATATTTT
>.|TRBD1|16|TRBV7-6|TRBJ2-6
CASTKGQNSGANVLTF
TGTGCCAGCACAAAGGGACAGAACTCTGGGGCCAACGTCCTGACTTTC
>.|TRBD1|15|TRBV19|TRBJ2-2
CASSLDRGLTGELFF
TGTGCCAGTAGTTTAGACAGGGGCCTCACCGGGGAGCTGTTTTTT
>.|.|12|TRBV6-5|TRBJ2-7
CASLSRSYEQYF
TGTGCCAGCTTATCGAGGTCCTACGAGCAGTACTTC